A selection of T cell receptor beta chains follows, all from one sample in a study of Ad26.COV2.S vaccination and SARS-CoV-2 variants. Generated by immunoSEQ multiplex PCR, the TCRdb table keeps only in-frame clones and is missing some. The top ten clones hold just under 3% of a sample with 250,000 or so clones, around nine tenths of them seen once. The specimen comprised peripheral blood, sampled in a trial of Ad26.COV2.S vaccine versus placebo. Receptors were obtained from a person aged 18-65 years who received the Ad26.COV2.S COVID-19 vaccine or a placebo. Each CDR3 is given with its conserved first and last residue. The D gene is left open where the match is weak. Not every row has a clone size; where given, it reads once, few, many or a size class.

v_gene	j_gene	abundance	d_gene	len	CDR3aa	CDR3nt
TRBV7-2	TRBJ2-3	NA	TRBD1	19	CASSLVGRDRISSTDTQYF	TGTGCCAGCAGCTTAGTAGGACGGGACAGAATTTCTAGCACAGATACGCAGTATTTT
TRBV7-3	TRBJ2-2	few	NA	14	CASSPMTANGELFF	TGTGCCAGCAGCCCGATGACGGCGAACGGGGAGCTGTTTTTT
TRBV11-2	TRBJ2-1	NA	TRBD1	15	CASSLGQVSYNEQFF	TGTGCCAGCAGCTTGGGACAGGTCTCCTACAATGAGCAGTTCTTC
TRBV5-6	TRBJ2-1	NA	TRBD2	18	CASSLGWASGNSYNEQFF	TGTGCCAGCAGCTTGGGTTGGGCTAGCGGGAATTCCTACAATGAGCAGTTCTTC
TRBV27	TRBJ2-1	NA	TRBD2	16	CASSLRWTSPIHEQFF	TGTGCCAGCAGTTTACGGTGGACTAGCCCCATCCATGAGCAGTTCTTC
TRBV3-1/TRBV3-2	TRBJ2-7	NA	NA	18	CASSQGVSNGLSSYEQYF	TGTGCCAGCAGCCAAGGAGTATCCAACGGTCTTAGCTCCTACGAGCAGTACTTC
TRBV5-1	TRBJ2-1	few	NA	12	CASSLQENEQFF	TGCGCCAGCAGCCTACAGGAAAATGAGCAGTTCTTC
TRBV6-5	TRBJ2-7	NA	NA	13	CASRASGSYEQYF	TGTGCCAGCCGCGCAAGTGGGTCCTACGAGCAGTACTTC
TRBV29-1	TRBJ2-5	NA	NA	12	CSVVLVKETQYF	TGCAGCGTTGTTTTAGTAAAAGAGACCCAGTACTTC
TRBV14	TRBJ2-1	NA	NA	14	CASNQGAREGEQFF	TGTGCCAGCAACCAGGGGGCGAGGGAGGGTGAGCAGTTCTTC